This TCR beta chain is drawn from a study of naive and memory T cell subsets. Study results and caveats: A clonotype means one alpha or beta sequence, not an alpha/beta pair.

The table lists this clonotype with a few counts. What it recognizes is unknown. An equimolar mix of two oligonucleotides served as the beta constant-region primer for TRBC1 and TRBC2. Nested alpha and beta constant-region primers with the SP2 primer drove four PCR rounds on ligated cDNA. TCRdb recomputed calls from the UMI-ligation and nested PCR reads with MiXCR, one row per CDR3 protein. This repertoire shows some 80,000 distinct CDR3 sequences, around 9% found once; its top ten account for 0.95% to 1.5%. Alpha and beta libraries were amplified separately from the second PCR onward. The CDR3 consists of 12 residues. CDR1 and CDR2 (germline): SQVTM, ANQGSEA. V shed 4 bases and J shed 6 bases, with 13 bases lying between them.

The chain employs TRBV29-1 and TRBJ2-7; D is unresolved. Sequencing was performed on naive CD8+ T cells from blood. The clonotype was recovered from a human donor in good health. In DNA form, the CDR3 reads TGCAGCGTTGGGCAGACTGGCGGCGAGCAGTACTTC. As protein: CSVGQTGGEQYF.